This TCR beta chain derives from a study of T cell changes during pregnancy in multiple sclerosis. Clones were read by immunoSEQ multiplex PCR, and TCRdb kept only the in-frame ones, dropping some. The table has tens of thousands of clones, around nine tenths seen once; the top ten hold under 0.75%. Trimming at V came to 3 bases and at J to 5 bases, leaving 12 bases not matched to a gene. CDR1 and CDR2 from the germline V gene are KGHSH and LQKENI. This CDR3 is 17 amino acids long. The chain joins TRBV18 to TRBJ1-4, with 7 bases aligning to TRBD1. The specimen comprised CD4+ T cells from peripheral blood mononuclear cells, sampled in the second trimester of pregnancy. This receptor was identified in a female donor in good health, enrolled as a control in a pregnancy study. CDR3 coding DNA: TGTGCCAGCTCACCGGGACAGCCAGGGGGGACGAATGAAAAACTGTTTTTT. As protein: CASSPGQPGGTNEKLFF.